Below are 10 T cell receptor beta chains sequenced from a single sample in a study of blood T cell repertoires in COVID-19. The repertoire was sequenced with immunoSEQ multiplex PCR; TCRdb's copy has only in-frame clones and lacks some. The data contain more than 250,000 clones, 90% of them seen just once; the ten biggest clones take up approximately 1.5%. Sequences were obtained from PBMCs or T cells enriched from blood (not recorded which). These receptors all stem from a woman aged 18-35 years with acute COVID-19.

CDR3 sequence (DNA): TGTGCCAGCAGTCCCGGGACTAGCGGGAGGGGTATAGATACGCAGTATTTT. Its translation is CASSPGTSGRGIDTQYF. This rearrangement joins TRBV7-9 to TRBJ2-3; 16 positions match TRBD2. The ends lost 6 bases at V and 5 bases at J; junction bases unmatched: 8. Germline V gene lookup returns CDR1 SEHNR and CDR2 FQNEAQ (reference sequence). This CDR3 is built from 17 residues.

The chain uses TRBV7-2 and TRBJ2-2, with no clear D. Germline loops: CDR1 SGHTA, CDR2 FQGNSA. V gave up 2 bases and J gave up 0 bases, with 7 bases separating them. This CDR3 is 15 amino acids long. CDR3 DNA sequence: TGTGCCAGCAGCTTAATAAGCGCGAACACCGGGGAGCTGTTTTTT. Its translation: CASSLISANTGELFF.

This clone was picked up one time. As DNA, the CDR3 is TGTGCCAGCAGGGAAAATCACAGGGGGAACACTGAAGCTTTCTTT. Encoded protein: CASRENHRGNTEAFF. The chain uses TRBV27 and TRBJ1-1, with TRBD1 matching over 7 bases. The germline gives CDR1 MNHEY, CDR2 SMNVEV (reference sequence). The CDR3 is 15 residues long. Trimming removed 6 bases from V and 1 base from J; junction bases left unmatched: 8.

This clone was seen more than once but under ten times. V is TRBV7-2 and J is TRBJ1-2; TRBD1 is a possible D gene (5 bases). CDR1 is SGHTA and CDR2 is FQGNSA in the germline V gene. The CDR3 has 13 amino acids. With 5 bases removed from V and 8 bases from J, the gap between germline ends came to 15 bases. Written as DNA, the CDR3 is TGTGCCAGCAGCCCTCGACAGACCAACGGCTACACCTTC. Its translation: CASSPRQTNGYTF.

The gene calls are TRBV30 and TRBJ2-1; D might be TRBD2 (5 bases). The CDR3 totals 14 residues. The V and J ends lost 1 base and 4 bases respectively, with 11 bases between them. Germline V lookup: CDR1 GTSNPN, CDR2 SVGIG (reference sequence). In nucleotides, the CDR3 is TGTGCCTGGAGTGAGGCGGGCCCTTACAATGAGCAGTTCTTC. The encoded protein is CAWSEAGPYNEQFF.

V gene TRBV28 combines with J gene TRBJ2-5; 10 bases fit TRBD1. Germline assignment: CDR1 MDHEN and CDR2 SYDVKM. Germline trimming cut 7 bases from V and 1 base from J; bases unmatched to any gene: 12. This CDR3 has 17 amino acids. The CDR3 coding sequence is TGTGCCAGCAACCCCGGGTCAGGGACAGGGGCCCAAGAGACCCAGTACTTC. It yields the protein CASNPGSGTGAQETQYF.

The chain uses TRBV10-3 and TRBJ1-3, with 8 positions matching TRBD1. Germline CDR1 is ENHRY and CDR2 is SYGVKD. The CDR3 is 14 amino acids. Trimming removed 9 bases from V and 4 bases from J; junction bases left unmatched: 8. The DNA of the CDR3 is TGTGCCATAGGACAGGGAAGGTCCGGAAACACCATATATTTT. It is translated as CAIGQGRSGNTIYF.

The V call is TRBV7-6, the J call TRBJ2-5; D remains ambiguous. There are 11 residues in the CDR3. V lost 4 bases and J lost 7, with 7 bases in between. Germline-derived CDR1 and CDR2 are SGHVS and FNYEAQ. CDR3 sequence reads: CASSSRWTQYF. The DNA for the CDR3 is TGTGCCAGCAGCTCCCGGTGGACCCAGTACTTC.

This clone has more than one count but fewer than ten. This chain connects TRBV7-2 to TRBJ2-5; D is perhaps TRBD2 (6 bases). The CDR3 is 13 residues long. The ends were cut back, 5 bases at V and 5 bases at J, with 12 bases in the middle. CDR1 is SGHTA and CDR2 is FQGNSA in the germline V gene. CDR3: CASSESRGETQYF. CDR3 bases: TGTGCCAGCAGCGAATCCCGGGGGGAGACCCAGTACTTC.

CDR3 region: CASSMEPYNSPLHF. The CDR3 DNA is TGTGCCAGTAGTATGGAGCCTTATAATTCACCCCTCCACTTT. This chain uses TRBV19 with TRBJ1-6, with unresolved D. Germline CDR1 LNHDA, CDR2 SQIVND (reference sequence). This CDR3 comprises 14 residues. V was cut by 3 bases and J by 4 bases, with 7 bases left in between.